The clone carrying this T cell receptor (beta chain) was detected ten times or more. Antigen specificity is unknown. This entry is derived from a study of response to subunit inactivated influenza vaccine. TCRdb called the RT-PCR reads again in MiXCR, with one record for every CDR3 protein. The sample shows hundreds of thousands of distinct CDR3 sequences, around 14% of them seen only once. The CDR3 totals 17 residues. Germline assignment: CDR1 MNHEY and CDR2 SMNVEV (reference sequence). The ends lost 5 bases at V and 0 bases at J; junction bases unmatched: 7. Study conclusions and caveats: Authors proposed each seasonal influenza vaccination draws in few new T cells.

Sequencing was performed on PBMCs from blood, taken about 11 days after vaccination. This TCR came from a man aged 50-60 years who received an inactivated influenza vaccine. The J gene is TRBJ2-7, the V gene TRBV27; 13 bases match TRBD2. The CDR3, as DNA: TGTGCCAGCAGTAGACTAGCGGGGGGAACAACCTCCTACGAGCAGTACTTC. As protein: CASSRLAGGTTSYEQYF.